These T cell receptor beta chains were read from a single sample in a study of blood T cell repertoires in COVID-19. TCRdb's table, derived via immunoSEQ multiplex PCR, lists solely in-frame clones and lacks some. Of more than 80,000 clones listed, around 88% are singletons. What was sequenced was peripheral blood. Receptors originate from a woman aged 55-69 years with COVID-19, enrolled during active disease. Both conserved end residues are part of each CDR3. D genes are given only for firm matches. Clone size is stated in some rows and not others, as once, few, many or a class when expanded.

v_gene	d_gene	j_gene	abundance	CDR3nt	CDR3aa
TRBV7-9	TRBD1	TRBJ1-6	.	TGTGCCAGCAGCCCGGGACAGGGGTATTCACCCCTCCACTTT	CASSPGQGYSPLHF
TRBV4-1	TRBD2	TRBJ2-1	few	TGCGCCAGCAGCCAGGGAGGGGCTGGGATTGAGCAGTTCTTC	CASSQGGAGIEQFF
TRBV4-1	.	TRBJ1-6	.	TGCGCCAGCAGCCCTCCGGGGAATTCACCCCTCCACTTT	CASSPPGNSPLHF
TRBV5-1	TRBD1	TRBJ1-1	.	TGCGCCAGCAGGCGACAGGGTTGGGGGGACACTGAAGCTTTCTTT	CASRRQGWGDTEAFF
TRBV11-3	.	TRBJ2-7	.	TGTGCCAGCAGCCTAGGGGGGACAGTCTACGAGCAGTACTTC	CASSLGGTVYEQYF
TRBV5-4	TRBD2	TRBJ2-2	once	TGTGCCAGCAGCTTGGCAGCGGGGGACGTCACCGGGGAGCTGTTTTTT	CASSLAAGDVTGELFF
TRBV19	.	TRBJ1-5	.	TGTGCCAGTAGTATAGGGACCCAGGGGCAAAATCAGCCCCAGCATTTT	CASSIGTQGQNQPQHF
TRBV5-6	.	TRBJ1-2	once	TGTGCCAGCAGCGCGAGGGCAAAGAGTACGTATGGCTACACCTTC	CASSARAKSTYGYTF
TRBV10-2	.	TRBJ2-6	.	TGCGCCAGCAGTGACAGGGGTCACTCTGGGGCCAACGTCCTGACTTTC	CASSDRGHSGANVLTF
TRBV9	TRBD2	TRBJ2-2	once	TGTGCCAGCAGCGTAGGAGGGACTAGCGGGGGCACCGGGGAGCTGTTTTTT	CASSVGGTSGGTGELFF
TRBV6-5	.	TRBJ2-3	.	TGTGCCAGCGAGGGGGATTCGACAGATACGCAGTATTTT	CASEGDSTDTQYF
TRBV19	.	TRBJ1-3	.	TGTGCCAGTAGTACGATGACAGCCTCTGGAAACACCATATATTTT	CASSTMTASGNTIYF
TRBV7-9	.	TRBJ2-7	.	TGTGCCAGCAGCTTAGTTGGGGCCCCTCACTACGAGCAGTACTTC	CASSLVGAPHYEQYF
TRBV19	TRBD1	TRBJ1-6	.	TGTGCCAGTTGGTCGGGACAGCCTAATTCACCCCTCCACTTT	CASWSGQPNSPLHF
TRBV20-1	.	TRBJ2-3	once	TGCAGTGCGCCGGGTTCAGATACGCAGTATTTT	CSAPGSDTQYF
TRBV2	.	TRBJ1-4	.	TGTGCCAGCAGTGGTCTAGTAGGAAATGAAAAACTGTTTTTT	CASSGLVGNEKLFF
TRBV6-5	TRBD1	TRBJ1-1	.	TGTGCCAGCAGTTACTCCAGGGGGGTTGCTGAAGCTTTCTTT	CASSYSRGVAEAFF
TRBV7-2	.	TRBJ1-4	.	TGTGCCAGCAGCTTAGGAGGTATCAATGAAAAACTGTTTTTT	CASSLGGINEKLFF
TRBV4-3	.	TRBJ1-5	few	TGCGCCAGCAGCCAAGATGGGAGTAGCAATCAGCCCCAGCATTTT	CASSQDGSSNQPQHF
TRBV5-1	TRBD1	TRBJ1-6	.	TGCGCCAGCAGCCAGAGTGACAGGGGTGCTTCACCCCTCCACTTT	CASSQSDRGASPLHF
TRBV7-9	.	TRBJ1-5	.	TGTGCCAGCAGCAGGGGCGAAGTCTTACAGCCCCAGCATTTT	CASSRGEVLQPQHF
TRBV5-6	TRBD1	TRBJ2-7	few	TGTGCCAGCAGCCAGGGACAGGGTTGGGCCAGAGAGCAGTACTTC	CASSQGQGWAREQYF
TRBV11-2	.	TRBJ2-1	.	TGTGCCAGCAGCTTAGGGGGGGTCGGCTACAATGAGCAGTTCTTC	CASSLGGVGYNEQFF
TRBV4-1	.	TRBJ1-1	.	TGCGCCAGCAGCCAAGGGGGGCGGGTTGAAGCTTTCTTT	CASSQGGRVEAFF
TRBV14	.	TRBJ2-7	few	TGTGCCAGCAGCCACGGGTACGAGCAGTACTTC	CASSHGYEQYF
TRBV6-2/TRBV6-3	TRBD2	TRBJ2-5	.	TGTGCCAGCAGTCAAGAGACTAGCGTCGGGGAGACCCAGTACTTC	CASSQETSVGETQYF
TRBV7-3	TRBD2	TRBJ2-3	.	TGTGCCAGCAGCTTAATAGGCGGGGGAACAGATACGCAGTATTTT	CASSLIGGGTDTQYF
TRBV27	TRBD2	TRBJ2-3	.	TGTGCCAGCAGTTCCCTCCAGACTAGCGGGGTTACAGATACGCAGTATTTT	CASSSLQTSGVTDTQYF
TRBV5-1	.	TRBJ2-7	.	TGCGCCAGCAGCTTGACGGGGTCCTACGAGCAGTACTTC	CASSLTGSYEQYF
TRBV28	.	TRBJ1-2	.	TGTGCCAGCAGAGCTCCGGGAAACTATGGCTACACCTTC	CASRAPGNYGYTF
TRBV10-1	.	TRBJ1-6	.	TGCGCCAGCAGACAGAGCTATAATTCACCCCTCCACTTT	CASRQSYNSPLHF
TRBV6-5	.	TRBJ2-3	.	TGTGCCAGCAGTTACCCCCGGGGTCCGGGTGGGACGCAGTATTTT	CASSYPRGPGGTQYF
TRBV9	TRBD1	TRBJ2-2	once	TGTGCCAGCAGCGGAAGGGGACAGACCTCTGAGAACACCGGGGAGCTGTTTTTT	CASSGRGQTSENTGELFF
TRBV6-5	.	TRBJ2-1	.	TGTGCCAGCAGTTACCAACCTAGTTGGGTCAATGAGCAGTTCTTC	CASSYQPSWVNEQFF
TRBV6-2/TRBV6-3	.	TRBJ1-5	.	TGTGCCAGCAGTTGGACACAGGCTGATCAGCCCCAGCATTTT	CASSWTQADQPQHF
TRBV7-2	TRBD1	TRBJ1-5	.	TGTGCCAGCAGCTTCGACAGGGCACAGCCCCAGCATTTT	CASSFDRAQPQHF
TRBV4-3	.	TRBJ2-3	.	TGCGCCAGCAGCCAAGGCGGCTCCAGCACAGATACGCAGTATTTT	CASSQGGSSTDTQYF
TRBV7-2	.	TRBJ1-6	.	TGTGCCAGCAGACTATTGACGGGTACCCATTCACCCCTCCACTTT	CASRLLTGTHSPLHF
TRBV7-2	TRBD2	TRBJ2-1	.	TGTGCCAGCAGACCGGGACTAGCATCCTACAATGAGCAGTTCTTC	CASRPGLASYNEQFF
TRBV7-2	TRBD2	TRBJ2-3	.	TGTGCCAGCAGCTCCCCGGGACTAGCGGGGGGGTTTAGCACAGATACGCAGTATTTT	CASSSPGLAGGFSTDTQYF
TRBV7-2	.	TRBJ2-2	.	TGTGCCAGCAGCTTAGTGGGAGGCGGGACCGGGGAGCTGTTTTTT	CASSLVGGGTGELFF
TRBV4-2	.	TRBJ2-2	.	TGTGCCAGCAGCCCCGGCGGGGAGCTGTTTTTT	CASSPGGELFF
TRBV6-5	.	TRBJ2-7	.	TGTGCCAGCAGAGCCACGGTCGGCTACGAGCAGTACTTC	CASRATVGYEQYF